Following are 4 T cell receptor beta chains from one sample sequenced in a study of blood T cell repertoires in COVID-19. Clones were read by immunoSEQ multiplex PCR, and TCRdb kept only the in-frame ones, dropping some. The sample includes about 440,000 clones, roughly 87% of them seen just once. Sample: PBMCs or T cells enriched from blood (not recorded which). These receptors all come from a woman between 18 and 29 years old with acute COVID-19.

CDR3 sequence reads: CATRTQGTNEKLFF. CDR3 nucleotides: TGTGCCACTAGGACTCAGGGAACTAATGAAAAACTGTTTTTT. The chain recombines TRBV19 with TRBJ1-4; possibly TRBD1 for D (5 bases). The V gene lost 10 bases and the J gene lost 1 base, with 13 bases spanning the gap. The germline V gene has CDR1 LNHDA and CDR2 SQIVND (reference sequence). The CDR3 sequence is 14 residues long.

The gene calls are TRBV2 and TRBJ2-5; TRBD1 agrees at 7 bases. Trimming removed 2 bases from V and 4 bases from J; junction bases left unmatched: 7. This CDR3 is 15 amino acids long. CDR1 and CDR2 (germline): SNHLY, FYNNEI. DNA for the CDR3: TGTGCCAGCAGTGAAACACAGGGGTCTGGAGAGACCCAGTACTTC. Encoded protein: CASSETQGSGETQYF.

The chain recombines TRBV5-5 with TRBJ1-2; D may be TRBD1 (6 bases). The germline V and J ends were trimmed by 1 base and 4 bases, with 14 bases remaining between them. Looked up from germline, CDR1 is SGHKS and CDR2 is YYEKEE (reference sequence). This CDR3 spans 15 amino acids. For the CDR3, the DNA is TGTGCCAGCAGCTTGCCCCGGACAGACTTCTATGGCTACACCTTC. Amino acid sequence: CASSLPRTDFYGYTF.

CDR3 DNA: TGTGCCAGCAGTTTATCCCGGGGGAGGCCATACCAATATGAAGCTTTCTTT. Translated: CASSLSRGRPYQYEAFF. The chain has TRBV27 and TRBJ1-1; maybe TRBD1 (5 bases). The CDR3 runs to 17 residues. V dropped 0 bases and J dropped 7 bases, with 21 bases sitting between them. Looked up from germline, CDR1 is MNHEY and CDR2 is SMNVEV (reference sequence).